What follows are 15 T cell receptor beta chains derived from one specimen sequenced in a study of graft-versus-host responses after intestinal transplantation. Measured with immunoSEQ multiplex PCR; TCRdb has only the in-frame clones, and not every one. Here the sample spans about 100,000 clones, approximately 90% being singletons. The sample in question was PBMCs, obtained approximately 420 days after intestinal transplant. The receptor source for this set is a human patient who received an intestinal transplant, so some T cells may come from the graft donor.

V is TRBV6-6 and J is TRBJ1-5; 11 nucleotides line up with TRBD1. The CDR3 is made up of 15 amino acids. The V gene end was trimmed by 6 bases and the J gene end by 6 bases; junction bases not matched to a gene: 7. Germline V CDR1 and CDR2: MNHNY, SVGAGI (reference sequence). The CDR3 reads CASSRTGTGGQPQHF. In DNA, the CDR3 is TGTGCCAGCAGCCGCACCGGGACAGGGGGTCAGCCCCAGCATTTT.

Here the CDR3 reads CASSYYGGATYEQYF. For the CDR3, the DNA is TGTGCCAGCAGTTACTATGGGGGGGCCACCTACGAGCAGTACTTC. The chain couples TRBV6-6 to TRBJ2-7; perhaps TRBD2 as D (7 bases). CDR1 and CDR2 (germline): MNHNY, SVGAGI (reference sequence). V lost 1 base, J lost 2 bases, and 12 bases lay in between. This CDR3 contains 15 residues.

The sample holds a few counts of this clone. V is TRBV4-1 and J is TRBJ1-3, with D possibly matching TRBD1 (6 bases). The CDR3 loop spans 18 amino acids. Trimming took off 3 bases at V and 0 bases at J, with 18 bases between the two ends. Per the germline V gene, CDR1 is MGHRA and CDR2 is YSYEKL. CDR3 in amino acids: CASSQSLDGQSSGNTIYF. DNA of the CDR3: TGCGCCAGCAGCCAGTCTCTGGACGGACAGAGCTCTGGAAACACCATATATTTT.

This chain joins TRBV5-6 and TRBJ2-2; 8 bases line up with TRBD1. CDR1 and CDR2 (germline): SGHDT, YYEEEE. V shed 6 bases and J 4 bases; nucleotides not matched to a gene: 5. This CDR3 is built from 14 residues. The CDR3 coding sequence is TGTGCCAGCAAAGACAGGGGAAGCACCGGGGAGCTGTTTTTT. The encoded protein is CASKDRGSTGELFF. Looking up the rest from reference TRBV5-6 and TRBJ2-2 gives the full variable domain: DAGVTQSPTHLIKTRGQQVTLRCSPKSGHDTVSWYQQALGQGPQFIFQYYEEEERQRGNFPDRFSGHQFPNYSSELNVNALLLGDSALYLCASKDRGSTGELFFGEGSRLTVL.

The rearrangement uses TRBV30 and TRBJ1-1; the D is unclear. Trimming removed 4 bases from V and 1 base from J, with 10 bases in between. CDR3 length equals 13 residues. The germline V gene encodes CDR1 GTSNPN and CDR2 SVGIG (reference sequence). The CDR3 nucleotides read TGTGCCTGGATGGGTCTGGGGAACACTGAAGCTTTCTTT. Translating it yields CAWMGLGNTEAFF.

V and J are TRBV29-1 and TRBJ1-2; D unresolved. Trimming took 8 bases from V and 4 from J, leaving 8 bases between them. The CDR3 is made up of 10 amino acids. Germline CDR1 and CDR2: SQVTM and ANQGSEA. CDR3 in DNA: TGCAGCACCGATCCCTATGGCTACACCTTC. Amino acids: CSTDPYGYTF.

The chain combines TRBV7-2 with TRBJ2-7; the D call may be TRBD1 or TRBD2 (7 bases each). CDR1 SGHTA and CDR2 FQGNSA come from the germline V gene. V lost 3 bases and J 4 bases, leaving 13 bases between the germline ends. The CDR3 spans 14 residues. The CDR3 sequence: CASSFARGGYEQYF. The CDR3 DNA sequence: TGTGCCAGCAGCTTTGCCAGGGGGGGTTACGAGCAGTACTTC.

V usage is TRBV7-9 and J usage is TRBJ1-4; 7 bases line up with TRBD1. V dropped 5 bases and J dropped 8; count of bases not matched to a gene: 8. The germline gives CDR1 SEHNR, CDR2 FQNEAQ (reference sequence). The CDR3 loop spans 14 amino acids. The CDR3 DNA follows: TGTGCCAGCAGCACCGGGACAGATGCAGAAAAACTGTTTTTT. It translates to CASSTGTDAEKLFF.

This clone was detected once. The chain is built from TRBV27 and TRBJ2-1, with 7 bases lining up with TRBD2. This CDR3 contains 15 residues. Trimming at V came to 7 bases and at J to 4 bases, leaving 10 bases not matched to a gene. CDR1 MNHEY and CDR2 SMNVEV come from the germline V gene (reference sequence). The CDR3: CASNGGRGRYNEQFF. Here the CDR3 DNA reads TGTGCCAGCAACGGTGGGCGGGGGAGGTACAATGAGCAGTTCTTC.

The chain carries TRBV2 and TRBJ2-1; TRBD2 matches 11 bases. The germline gives CDR1 SNHLY, CDR2 FYNNEI. The CDR3 is 18 amino acids. V lost 3 bases, J lost 0 bases, and 7 bases stayed unmatched. The CDR3 protein is CASSDWLAGGGSYNEQFF. CDR3 coding DNA: TGTGCCAGCAGTGATTGGCTAGCGGGGGGTGGCTCCTACAATGAGCAGTTCTTC.

This chain links TRBV6-6 with TRBJ1-2, with D uncertain. The germline V gene encodes CDR1 MNHNY and CDR2 SVGAGI (reference sequence). Trimming stripped 4 bases from V and 4 bases from J, with 4 bases between. This CDR3 has 11 amino acids. For the CDR3, the DNA is TGTGCCAGCAGTTCCTTCTATGGCTACACCTTC. Residues: CASSSFYGYTF.

In its sample, this clone was seen a few times. The rearrangement uses TRBV18 and TRBJ2-7, with TRBD2 as a possible D gene (5 bases). V was trimmed by 10 bases and J by 2 bases, leaving 9 bases between them. Per the germline V gene, CDR1 is KGHSH and CDR2 is LQKENI. The CDR3 covers 11 residues. The CDR3 DNA reads TGTGCCACGAGGGAAACCTACGAGCAGTACTTC. Protein sequence: CATRETYEQYF.

This chain joins TRBV6-5 and TRBJ1-2; TRBD1 aligns across 9 bases. Germline V gene data show CDR1 as MNHEY and CDR2 as SVGAGI. Trimming at V came to 4 bases and at J to 6 bases, leaving 9 bases not matched to a gene. The CDR3 totals 15 residues. The CDR3 nucleotides read TGTGCCAGCAGTTTCACCGGGACAGGGTCCCATGGCTACACCTTC. This translates into CASSFTGTGSHGYTF.

The V and J genes are TRBV5-1 and TRBJ1-5, with a weak D call TRBD1 (6 bases). CDR1 and CDR2 (germline): SGHRS, YFSETQ. The V and J ends lost 4 bases and 3 bases respectively, with 11 bases between them. This CDR3 region has 14 residues. The CDR3 loop reads CASSPDSPNQPQHF. The DNA for the CDR3 is TGCGCCAGCAGCCCGGACAGCCCCAATCAGCCCCAGCATTTT.

This clone has only one observation. The junction shows a germline mismatch at one end, possibly a read error. This chain links TRBV2 with TRBJ1-1; 12 nucleotides align to TRBD1. The CDR3 totals 15 residues. Per germline, CDR1 SNHLY and CDR2 FYNNEI. CDR3 bases: TGTGCCAGCAGCCCAAGCCGGGACAGGGGGCTTGAACCTTTCTTT. Translating gives CASSPSRDRGLEPFF. Together with reference TRBV2 and TRBJ1-1, the CDR3 gives the full variable domain: EPEVTQTPSHQVTQMGQEVILRCVPISNHLYFYWYRQILGQKVEFLVSFYNNEISEKSEIFDDQFSVERPDGSNFTLKIRSTKLEDSAMYFCASSPSRDRGLEPFFGQGTRLTVV.